The rows below give T cell receptor beta chains drawn from one sample of a study of blood T cell repertoires in COVID-19. Assay: immunoSEQ multiplex PCR; the TCRdb copy retains only in-frame clones and omits some. The table lists about 70,000 clones, over 80% of them singletons, with around 5% in the top ten. Material for sequencing was peripheral blood. Receptors were obtained from a man aged 45-65 years with active COVID-19. The CDR3 runs from the conserved cysteine through the conserved F or W. Fields, in order: D gene, V gene, J gene, clone size, CDR3 protein, CDR3 DNA. A D gene is named only where the DNA matches it firmly. Clone size is given for some rows only: seen once, a few or many times, or a class if the clone is expanded.

>TRBD1|TRBV19|TRBJ1-2|.
CASSISGGQLNYGYTF
TGTGCCAGTAGTATATCAGGGGGTCAACTTAACTATGGCTACACCTTC
>TRBD1|TRBV30|TRBJ1-1|.
CAWSNRGRGTAFF
TGTGCCTGGAGTAACAGGGGGCGCGGGACGGCTTTCTTT
>.|TRBV28|TRBJ1-5|.
CASSFGQYQPQHF
TGTGCCAGCAGTTTTGGACAGTATCAGCCCCAGCATTTT
>.|TRBV9|TRBJ2-5|few
CASSPPRGRGETQYF
TGTGCCAGCAGTCCCCCTCGCGGCCGCGGGGAGACCCAGTACTTC
>.|TRBV15|TRBJ1-4|.
CATGRVGGNEKLFF
TGTGCCACCGGCCGAGTGGGGGGTAATGAAAAACTGTTTTTT
>.|TRBV7-9|TRBJ2-2|few
CASSIREWGGGELFF
TGTGCCAGCAGCATCCGGGAGTGGGGTGGCGGGGAGCTGTTTTTT
>TRBD2|TRBV27|TRBJ2-2|.
CASSRVAGSNTGELFF
TGTGCCAGCAGTCGTGTAGCGGGATCGAACACCGGGGAGCTGTTTTTT
>.|TRBV5-5|TRBJ2-1|.
CASSLKAEGSYNEQFF
TGTGCCAGCAGCTTGAAAGCGGAGGGCTCCTACAATGAGCAGTTCTTC
>.|TRBV5-1|TRBJ1-4|.
CASSSTVATNEKLFF
TGCGCCAGCAGCTCCACAGTAGCAACTAATGAAAAACTGTTTTTT
>TRBD1|TRBV5-4|TRBJ2-3|.
CASRFDRGLSTDTQYF
TGTGCCAGCAGATTCGACAGGGGGCTGTCCACAGATACGCAGTATTTT
>TRBD1|TRBV19|TRBJ1-1|once
CASRGQGNTEAFF
TGTGCCAGTAGAGGACAGGGGAACACTGAAGCTTTCTTT
>.|TRBV7-2|TRBJ1-1|.
CASSLAQGTEAFF
TGTGCCAGCAGCTTAGCTCAGGGGACTGAAGCTTTCTTT
>TRBD1|TRBV6-5|TRBJ2-2|.
CASSYSRTGNTGELFF
TGTGCCAGCAGTTACTCGAGGACAGGAAACACCGGGGAGCTGTTTTTT
>.|TRBV25-1|TRBJ1-1|.
CASQYRGGRNTEAFF
TGTGCCAGCCAGTATCGGGGAGGGAGGAACACTGAAGCTTTCTTT
>.|TRBV24-1|TRBJ1-2|.
CATSDSYGYTF
TGTGCCACCAGTGACAGCTATGGCTACACCTTC
>TRBD1|TRBV24-1|TRBJ2-3|.
CATSDLGQGAGDTQYF
TGTGCCACCAGTGATTTGGGACAGGGGGCGGGAGATACGCAGTATTTT
>.|TRBV6-5|TRBJ2-7|.
CASSYRGRTYEQYF
TGTGCCAGCAGTTACAGGGGCAGAACCTACGAGCAGTACTTC
>.|TRBV11-3|TRBJ2-3|once
CASSFGLSHTDTQYF
TGTGCCAGCAGCTTTGGACTATCTCATACAGATACGCAGTATTTT
>.|TRBV6-5|TRBJ1-5|.
CASSLRHDSNQPQHF
TGTGCCAGCAGTTTACGACACGATAGCAATCAGCCCCAGCATTTT
>.|TRBV7-8|TRBJ2-1|.
CASSLSGRVQQFF
TGTGCCAGCAGCTTATCTGGGCGGGTGCAGCAGTTCTTC
>.|TRBV29-1|TRBJ1-2|few
CSGEGSGGGYTF
TGCAGCGGGGAAGGGTCGGGAGGTGGCTACACCTTC
>.|TRBV9|TRBJ1-2|.
CASFRTEYGYTF
TGTGCCAGCTTCCGGACAGAATATGGCTACACCTTC
>.|TRBV18|TRBJ1-1|once
CASSAGTSTTEAFF
TGTGCCAGCTCAGCCGGGACATCCACTACTGAAGCTTTCTTT
>TRBD1|TRBV19|TRBJ1-2|large
CASSIQGGSMGYTF
TGTGCCAGTAGTATTCAGGGGGGATCTATGGGCTACACCTTC
>TRBD1|TRBV5-1|TRBJ2-7|.
CASSTWTGRTYEQYF
TGCGCCAGCAGCACCTGGACAGGGAGGACCTACGAGCAGTACTTC
>.|TRBV7-8|TRBJ2-2|.
CASSLGTVHTGELFF
TGTGCCAGCAGCTTAGGGACAGTCCACACCGGGGAGCTGTTTTTT
>TRBD2|TRBV3-1/TRBV3-2|TRBJ2-1|.
CASSHLLAPGLLPNNEQFF
TGTGCCAGCAGCCACCTACTAGCGCCAGGCCTACTACCTAACAATGAGCAGTTCTTC
>TRBD1|TRBV2|TRBJ1-1|few
CASIGGGSMNTEAFF
TGTGCCAGCATTGGAGGGGGCTCTATGAACACTGAAGCTTTCTTT
>TRBD1|TRBV20-1|TRBJ1-6|.
CSASLRGRREDSPLHF
TGCAGTGCTAGTTTAAGGGGGCGCAGAGAGGATTCACCCCTCCACTTT
>.|TRBV7-9|TRBJ1-4|.
CASSSPRYSDSATNEKLFF
TGTGCCAGCAGCTCACCACGATACTCCGACAGCGCAACTAATGAAAAACTGTTTTTT
>.|TRBV7-2|TRBJ1-4|once
CASRMGLGGGEKLFF
TGTGCCAGCAGGATGGGGTTAGGCGGGGGTGAAAAACTGTTTTTT
>.|TRBV19|TRBJ2-7|once
CASSYQAPSYEQYF
TGTGCCAGTAGTTACCAGGCGCCCTCCTACGAGCAGTACTTC
>TRBD1|TRBV7-2|TRBJ2-1|.
CASSLETGFGNEQFF
TGTGCCAGCAGCTTAGAGACAGGGTTTGGGAATGAGCAGTTCTTC
>TRBD2|TRBV7-2|TRBJ2-5|once
CASSSGLAGSGETQYF
TGTGCCAGCAGCTCGGGACTAGCGGGATCGGGAGAGACCCAGTACTTC
>.|TRBV7-2|TRBJ2-5|.
CASSSRAGRETQYF
TGTGCCAGCAGCTCCAGGGCCGGACGCGAGACCCAGTACTTC
>.|TRBV27|TRBJ2-6|.
CASSRLAVSGANVLTF
TGTGCCAGCAGTCGACTTGCCGTGTCTGGGGCCAACGTCCTGACTTTC
>.|TRBV23-1|TRBJ2-7|.
CASSQSRGCEQYF
TGCGCCAGCAGTCAATCGAGAGGGTGCGAGCAGTACTTC
>.|TRBV30|TRBJ1-6|.
CAWVETGHYNSPLHF
TGTGCCTGGGTCGAAACCGGACACTATAATTCACCCCTCCACTTT